This record concerns one TCR beta chain sequence. Its antigen is not identified. Germline CDR1 reads MDHEN; CDR2 reads SYDVKM. The CDR3 covers 14 residues. These data are taken from a study of CXCR3-negative and CXCR3-positive naive CD8 T cells. The study's findings and limits: CXCR3-positive naive cells carried more hydrophobic TRB CDR3s than CXCR3-negative ones.

The study made its TRB cDNA libraries by 5' RACE, adding UMI labels. TCRdb re-called the 5' RACE reads; every CDR3 protein appears as one record, without DNA. The sample has about 98,000 distinct CDR3 sequences, and its top ten clones hold roughly 1.1%. Sequencing used naive CXCR3+ CD8+ T cells from blood. This sample's subset: CD45RO-CCR7+CD27+CD95- naive CD8+ T cells expressing CXCR3 (TNR3+). The gene calls are TRBV28 and TRBJ2-7; TCRdb's assignment of TRBD1 cannot be checked, as there is no DNA. The receptor was derived from a human donor in good health. Some clones in this sample may be carry-over from other donors' samples. CDR3 loop: CASSLRAGRDEQYF. The full variable domain, rest sourced from reference TRBV28 and TRBJ2-7, is DVKVTQSSRYLVKRTGEKVFLECVQDMDHENMFWYRQDPGLGLRLIYFSYDVKMKEKGDIPEGYSVSREKKERFSLILESASTNQTSMYLCASSLRAGRDEQYFGPGTRLTVT.